The TCR beta chain under discussion was sequenced for a study of T cells in Graves' hyperthyroidism and ophthalmopathy. Study-level results: Researchers found most expanded thyroid clonotypes above 0.001 in blood as well.

For this clonotype: Its antigen is unidentified.

The germline V gene has CDR1 LNHDA and CDR2 SQIVND (reference sequence). This CDR3 spans 16 amino acids. V was pared by 6 bases and J by 6 bases, with 11 bases of the junction left unmatched. TCR beta CDR3 regions were amplified from RNA. The study used the HTBI primer set for a first-round RT-PCR of the TCR CDR3. TCRdb re-called the multiplex PCR reads through MiXCR, storing one row per CDR3 protein. The data show about 300,000 distinct CDR3 sequences, roughly 18% seen once. Sequenced input: blood. This chain uses TRBV19 with TRBJ2-1, with TRBD2 matching 10 bases. This receptor was taken from a man aged 50 to 59 with Graves' ophthalmopathy. The CDR3 loop is CASSTPAGGPINEQFF. The CDR3 DNA follows: TGTGCCAGTAGCACCCCAGCGGGAGGGCCGATCAATGAGCAGTTCTTC. Based on the CDR3 plus reference TRBV19 and TRBJ2-1, the full variable domain is DGGITQSPKYLFRKEGQNVTLSCEQNLNHDAMYWYRQDPGQGLRLIYYSQIVNDFQKGDIAEGYSVSREKKESFPLTVTSAQKNPTAFYLCASSTPAGGPINEQFFGPGTRLTVL.